This T cell receptor (beta chain) appears in the sequencing data of a study of shared clonotypes between healthy human individuals. As regards this clone: Antigen unknown.

Produced via immunoSEQ multiplex PCR; TCRdb's table is partial and in-frame only. The sample has 650,000 to 750,000 clones; roughly 78% are singletons. Overall study results and limits: Clonotypes which were not shared had lower generation probabilities than clonotypes that all four donors shared.

Germline lookup yields CDR1 LNHDA and CDR2 SQIVND (reference sequence). CDR3 size: 18 residues. V gave up 5 bases and J gave up 2 bases; unmatched junction bases: 14. Sequenced material: memory CD4+ T cells sorted from blood. The sample's subset: CD45RA-negative fraction. The V call is TRBV19, the J call TRBJ2-3, with 9 bases that match TRBD1. This sequence originates from a woman aged 25 to 39 in good health. CDR3 sequence (DNA): TGTGCCAGTAGTCCGCGGGCCGGGACAGGGACTTTCACAGATACGCAGTATTTT. Residues: CASSPRAGTGTFTDTQYF.